The 19 T cell receptor beta chains given below trace back to one sample, sequenced in a study of OX40 agonist ivuxolimab in advanced cancers. Method: immunoSEQ multiplex PCR; TCRdb's copy keeps in-frame clones and lacks some. Counted here are fewer than 85,000 clones, roughly 82% occurring once; the ten biggest clones make up approximately 5.1%. The starting material was CD4+ or CD8+ T cells sorted from blood, obtained in a trial of the OX40 agonist ivuxolimab. The receptors derive from an adult with an advanced solid tumor such as melanoma, head and neck, liver or kidney cancer.

This rearrangement joins TRBV2 to TRBJ2-5; D unresolved. CDR3 length: 15 amino acids. Per germline, CDR1 SNHLY and CDR2 FYNNEI. With 7 bases removed from V and 5 bases from J, the gap between germline ends came to 20 bases. The CDR3 sequence: CASIYRAPQSETQYF. The CDR3 bases are TGTGCCAGCATTTACCGGGCCCCCCAGTCGGAGACCCAGTACTTC.

The CDR3 here is CASSLTSGARTDTQYF. The CDR3, as DNA: TGTGCCAGCAGCTTGACTAGCGGAGCTCGCACAGATACGCAGTATTTT. The rearrangement uses TRBV5-6 and TRBJ2-3; TRBD2 aligns across 8 bases. This CDR3 spans 16 amino acids. Per germline, CDR1 SGHDT and CDR2 YYEEEE. Unmatched junction bases numbered 5, after V lost 1 base and J lost 1 base.

J is TRBJ1-4 and V is TRBV21-1. TRBV21-1 is classified as a pseudogene. The CDR3 covers 14 residues. CDR3 coding DNA: TGTGCCAGCAGCCTCCGGGACCCCAATGAAAAACTGTTTTTT. This codes for CASSLRDPNEKLFF.

The V and J genes are TRBV2 and TRBJ1-4, with unresolved D. V was shortened by 8 bases and J by 8 bases, with 12 bases between the two germline ends. The CDR3 is 12 residues long. Germline V lookup: CDR1 SNHLY, CDR2 FYNNEI. The CDR3 region is CASEASREKLFF. CDR3 in DNA: TGTGCCAGCGAGGCCAGCCGGGAAAAACTGTTTTTT.

The genes are TRBV19 and TRBJ1-5; no clear D. This CDR3 comprises 12 residues. Germline-derived CDR1 and CDR2 are LNHDA and SQIVND (reference sequence). The V end was cut by 7 bases, the J end by 6 bases, with 10 bases between. The CDR3: CASTREGQPQHF. CDR3 DNA sequence: TGTGCCAGTACAAGGGAGGGTCAGCCCCAGCATTTT.

The V gene is TRBV29-1, the J gene TRBJ2-3; 7 nucleotides match TRBD1. The CDR3 runs to 13 residues. Germline values: CDR1 SQVTM, CDR2 ANQGSEA. J was trimmed by 3 bases and V by 6 bases; bases with no gene match: 6. CDR3 protein: CSVGQTVTDTQYF. The CDR3, as DNA: TGCAGCGTGGGACAGACAGTGACAGATACGCAGTATTTT.

The chain employs TRBV28 and TRBJ1-2; possible D gene TRBD1, 6 bases. V was pared by 3 bases and J by 4 bases, with 12 bases between. Germline assignment: CDR1 MDHEN and CDR2 SYDVKM. The CDR3 runs 14 residues. CDR3 sequence reads: CASSLDSRVYGYTF. The CDR3 DNA reads TGTGCCAGCAGTTTGGACAGCCGGGTCTATGGCTACACCTTC.

This clone has a handful of counts. This chain uses TRBV7-9 with TRBJ2-3; D uncertain. V shed 5 bases and J shed 2 bases, with 5 bases lying between them. CDR1 SEHNR and CDR2 FQNEAQ come from the germline V gene (reference sequence). The CDR3 runs 12 residues. The CDR3 sequence is CASSPNTDTQYF. The CDR3 DNA follows: TGTGCCAGCAGCCCCAACACAGATACGCAGTATTTT.

The chain employs TRBV5-1 and TRBJ2-7; 8 bases are a match to TRBD2. J gave up 3 bases and V 1 base, and 9 bases lay outside the gene matches. This CDR3 is 16 amino acids long. CDR1 SGHRS and CDR2 YFSETQ come from the germline V gene. The CDR3 loop reads CASSLLSGTSYYEQYF. CDR3 bases: TGCGCCAGCAGCTTGCTTTCCGGGACTAGTTACTACGAGCAGTACTTC.

The genes are TRBV6-1 and TRBJ2-5; a possible D gene is TRBD2 (6 bases). V was clipped by 1 base and J by 5 bases, with 14 bases between them. CDR1 MNHNS and CDR2 SASEGT come from the germline V gene. There are 15 residues in the CDR3. The CDR3 region has the DNA TGTGCCAGCAGTGAAGGCACGGGCGGGAAGGAGACCCAGTACTTC. Amino acid sequence: CASSEGTGGKETQYF.

CDR3 bases: TGCGCCAGCAGCCTGGGACAGGGGATACAAGAGACCCAGTACTTC. Translating gives CASSLGQGIQETQYF. The chain employs TRBV5-1 and TRBJ2-5; 10 bases are a match to TRBD1. Germline CDR1 and CDR2: SGHRS and YFSETQ. V trimming: 4 bases; J trimming: 2 bases; junction bases outside the gene matches: 5. The CDR3 is 15 residues long.

The V call is TRBV6-5, the J call TRBJ2-6; D uncertain. This CDR3 contains 15 residues. V was clipped by 4 bases and J by 0 bases, with 7 bases between them. Germline V gene data show CDR1 as MNHEY and CDR2 as SVGAGI. CDR3 nucleotides: TGTGCCAGCAGTTCGTGGGGCTCTGGGGCCAACGTCCTGACTTTC. Protein product: CASSSWGSGANVLTF.

This chain connects TRBV6-1 to TRBJ2-3; 11 nucleotides line up with TRBD2. V was pared by 6 bases and J by 1 base, with 3 bases of the junction left unmatched. Germline assignment: CDR1 MNHNS and CDR2 SASEGT. The CDR3 totals 15 residues. The CDR3: CASRLAGAGTDTQYF. The CDR3 region has the DNA TGTGCCAGCAGACTAGCGGGAGCCGGCACAGATACGCAGTATTTT.

The V call is TRBV2, the J call TRBJ1-2; 7 bases are a match to TRBD1. Germline V gene lookup returns CDR1 SNHLY and CDR2 FYNNEI. CDR3 length equals 13 residues. The V and J ends lost 6 bases and 6 bases, in that order; junction bases with no gene match: 7. CDR3 in DNA: TGTGCCAGCAGCCTGACAGGGAGGGATGGCTACACCTTC. Its protein is CASSLTGRDGYTF.

This clone was observed a handful of times. The chain links TRBV7-2 to TRBJ1-5; D might be TRBD1 (5 bases). CDR1 is SGHTA and CDR2 is FQGNSA in the germline V gene. V was clipped by 1 base and J by 7 bases, with 14 bases between them. The CDR3 is 15 amino acids. CDR3 nucleotide sequence: TGTGCCAGCAGCTTAGGTGTCAGGGAAGGCCAGCCCCAGCATTTT. As protein: CASSLGVREGQPQHF.

The chain carries TRBV5-1 and TRBJ1-3, with 8 nucleotides matching TRBD1. V shed 4 bases and J 2 bases; nucleotides not matched to a gene: 8. The CDR3 spans 16 residues. Germline lookup yields CDR1 SGHRS and CDR2 YFSETQ. The CDR3, as DNA: TGCGCCAGCAGCAGAGAAGACAGGGGAACTGGAAACACCATATATTTT. It translates to CASSREDRGTGNTIYF.

The chain recombines TRBV4-1 with TRBJ1-2; D possibly corresponds to TRBD1 (5 bases). The CDR3 has 15 residues. Trimming removed 1 base from V and 2 bases from J, with 11 bases in between. Germline loops: CDR1 MGHRA, CDR2 YSYEKL. Here the CDR3 reads CASSQGPGTNYGYTF. CDR3 sequence (DNA): TGCGCCAGCAGCCAAGGGCCGGGGACCAACTATGGCTACACCTTC.

The DNA of the CDR3 is TGCAGCGTTGAAGATCTGGACACTGAAGCTTTCTTT. Amino acids: CSVEDLDTEAFF. The chain is built from TRBV29-1 and TRBJ1-1; D not certain. V dropped 0 bases and J dropped 3 bases, with 5 bases sitting between them. From germline, CDR1 is SQVTM and CDR2 ANQGSEA. This CDR3 spans 12 amino acids.

Of note for this clone: At one end, the junction sequence differs from germline, possibly due to a read error. The chain combines TRBV5-1 with TRBJ2-7; D perhaps matches TRBD2 (6 bases). Germline CDR1 reads SGHRS; CDR2 reads YFSETQ. There are 15 residues in the CDR3. The CDR3 DNA sequence: TGCGCCAGCAGTTTGGGGAGGCCCACCCCCTACGAGCAGTACTTC. This codes for CASSLGRPTPYEQYF. Supplemented by reference TRBV5-1 and TRBJ2-7, the full variable domain reads KAGVTQTPRYLIKTRGQQVTLSCSPISGHRSVSWYQQTPGQGLQFLFEYFSETQRNKGNFPGRFSGRQFSNSRSEMNVSTLELGDSALYLCASSLGRPTPYEQYFGPGTRLTVT.